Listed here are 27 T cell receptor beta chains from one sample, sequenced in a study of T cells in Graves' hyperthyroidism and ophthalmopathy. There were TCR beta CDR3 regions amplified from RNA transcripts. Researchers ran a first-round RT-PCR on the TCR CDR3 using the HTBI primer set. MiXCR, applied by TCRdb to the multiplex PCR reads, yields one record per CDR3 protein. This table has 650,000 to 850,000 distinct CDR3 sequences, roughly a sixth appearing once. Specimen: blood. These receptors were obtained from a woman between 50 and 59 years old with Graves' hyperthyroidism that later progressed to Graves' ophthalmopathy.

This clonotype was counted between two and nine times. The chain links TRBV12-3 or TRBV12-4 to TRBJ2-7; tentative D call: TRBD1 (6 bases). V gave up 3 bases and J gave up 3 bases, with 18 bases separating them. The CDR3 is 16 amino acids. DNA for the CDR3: TGTGCCAGCAGTTTTGGGGAAGGGCTAGGGGGCTACGAGCAGTACTTC. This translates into CASSFGEGLGGYEQYF.

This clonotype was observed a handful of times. The CDR3 bases are TGTGCCAGCAGTTTAGGTTGGGGACAGTCCTATGGCTACACCTTC. Its protein product is CASSLGWGQSYGYTF. The chain joins TRBV12-3 or TRBV12-4 to TRBJ1-2, with 7 bases aligning to TRBD1. The CDR3 is 15 residues long. With V trimmed by 1 base and J by 4 bases, 6 bases remained unmatched.

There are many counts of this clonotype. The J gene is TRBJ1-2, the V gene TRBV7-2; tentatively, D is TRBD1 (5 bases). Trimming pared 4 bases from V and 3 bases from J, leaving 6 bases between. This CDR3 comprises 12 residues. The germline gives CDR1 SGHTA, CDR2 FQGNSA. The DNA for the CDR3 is TGTGCCAGCAGCTCGGGACACTATGGCTACACCTTC. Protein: CASSSGHYGYTF.

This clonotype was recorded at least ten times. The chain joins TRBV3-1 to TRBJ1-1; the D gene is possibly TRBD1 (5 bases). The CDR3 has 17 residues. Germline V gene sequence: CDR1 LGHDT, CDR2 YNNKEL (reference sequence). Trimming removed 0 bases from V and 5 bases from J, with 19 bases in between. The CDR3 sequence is CASSQDRGGLSRTEAFF. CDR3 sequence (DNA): TGTGCCAGCAGCCAAGATCGGGGGGGTCTTTCTAGGACTGAAGCTTTCTTT.

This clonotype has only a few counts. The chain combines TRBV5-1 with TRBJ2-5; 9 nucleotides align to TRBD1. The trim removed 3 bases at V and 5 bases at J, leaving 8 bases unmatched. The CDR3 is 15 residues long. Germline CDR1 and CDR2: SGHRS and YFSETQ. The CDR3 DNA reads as TGCGCCAGCAGCTCTATACAGGGGGCGGAGGAGACCCAGTACTTC. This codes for CASSSIQGAEETQYF. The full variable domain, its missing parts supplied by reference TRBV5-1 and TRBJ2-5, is KAGVTQTPRYLIKTRGQQVTLSCSPISGHRSVSWYQQTPGQGLQFLFEYFSETQRNKGNFPGRFSGRQFSNSRSEMNVSTLELGDSALYLCASSSIQGAEETQYFGPGTRLLVL.

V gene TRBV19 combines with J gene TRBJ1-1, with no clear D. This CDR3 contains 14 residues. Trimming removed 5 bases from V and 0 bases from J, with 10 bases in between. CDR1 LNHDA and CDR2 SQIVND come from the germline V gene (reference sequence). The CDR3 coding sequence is TGTGCCAGTAGTCCGACATATATGAACACTGAAGCTTTCTTT. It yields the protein CASSPTYMNTEAFF.

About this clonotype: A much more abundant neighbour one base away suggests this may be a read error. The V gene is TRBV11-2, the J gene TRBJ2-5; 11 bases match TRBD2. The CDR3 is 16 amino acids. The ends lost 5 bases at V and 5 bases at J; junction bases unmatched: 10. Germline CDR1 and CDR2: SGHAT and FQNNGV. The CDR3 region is CASSPIAGGAVETQYF. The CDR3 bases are TGTGCCAGCAGCCCAATAGCGGGGGGGGCTGTGGAGACCCAGTACTTC.

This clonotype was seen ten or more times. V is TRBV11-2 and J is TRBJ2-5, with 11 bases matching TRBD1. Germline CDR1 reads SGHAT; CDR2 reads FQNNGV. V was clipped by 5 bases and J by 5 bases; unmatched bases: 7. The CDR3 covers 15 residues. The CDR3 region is CASSKGTGGLETQYF. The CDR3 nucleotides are TGTGCCAGCAGCAAAGGGACAGGGGGTTTGGAGACCCAGTACTTC.

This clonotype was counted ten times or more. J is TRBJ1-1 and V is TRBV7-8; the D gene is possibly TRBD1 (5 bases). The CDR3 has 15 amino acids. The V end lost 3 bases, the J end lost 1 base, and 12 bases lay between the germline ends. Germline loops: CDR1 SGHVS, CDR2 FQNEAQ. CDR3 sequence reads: CASSLGQGGNTEAFF. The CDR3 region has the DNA TGTGCCAGCAGCTTGGGTCAGGGAGGGAACACTGAAGCTTTCTTT.

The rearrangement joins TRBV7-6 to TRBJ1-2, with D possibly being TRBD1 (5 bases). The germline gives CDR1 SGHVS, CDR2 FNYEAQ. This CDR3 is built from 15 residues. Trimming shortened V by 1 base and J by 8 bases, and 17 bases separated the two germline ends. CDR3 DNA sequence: TGTGCCAGCAGCTTAGGTTCGGAGGGGATGGGCGGCTACACCTTC. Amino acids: CASSLGSEGMGGYTF.

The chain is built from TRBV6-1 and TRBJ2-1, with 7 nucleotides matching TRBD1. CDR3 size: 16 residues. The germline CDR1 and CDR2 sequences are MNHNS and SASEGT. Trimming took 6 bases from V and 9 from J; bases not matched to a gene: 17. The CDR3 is CASSLSWGQSIGEQFF. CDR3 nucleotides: TGTGCCAGCAGCCTAAGTTGGGGACAGTCGATTGGTGAGCAGTTCTTC.

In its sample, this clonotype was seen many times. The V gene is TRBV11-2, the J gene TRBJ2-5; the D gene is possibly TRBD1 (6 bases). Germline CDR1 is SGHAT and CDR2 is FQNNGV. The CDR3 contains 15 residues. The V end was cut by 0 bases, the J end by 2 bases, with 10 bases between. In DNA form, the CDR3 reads TGTGCCAGCAGCTTAGATGGGACAACACAAGAGACCCAGTACTTC. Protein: CASSLDGTTQETQYF.

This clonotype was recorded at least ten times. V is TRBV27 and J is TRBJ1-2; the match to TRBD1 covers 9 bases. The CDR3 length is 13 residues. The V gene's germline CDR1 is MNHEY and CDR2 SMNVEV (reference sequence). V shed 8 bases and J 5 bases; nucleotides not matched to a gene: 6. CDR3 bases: TGTGCCAGCCGATTGGACAGGGGTTATGGCTACACCTTC. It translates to CASRLDRGYGYTF.

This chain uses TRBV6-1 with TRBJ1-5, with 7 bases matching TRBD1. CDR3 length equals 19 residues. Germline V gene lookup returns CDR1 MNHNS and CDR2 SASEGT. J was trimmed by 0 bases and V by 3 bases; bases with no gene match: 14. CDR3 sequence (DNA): TGTGCCAGCAGTGAGCGACAGGGTACCCCTCTTAATAGCAATCAGCCCCAGCATTTT. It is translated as CASSERQGTPLNSNQPQHF.

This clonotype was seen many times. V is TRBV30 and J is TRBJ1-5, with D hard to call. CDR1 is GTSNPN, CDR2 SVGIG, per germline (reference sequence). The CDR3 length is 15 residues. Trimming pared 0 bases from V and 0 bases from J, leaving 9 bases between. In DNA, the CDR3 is TGTGCCTGGAGTGTAGGCGCTGGTAGCAATCAGCCCCAGCATTTT. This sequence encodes CAWSVGAGSNQPQHF.

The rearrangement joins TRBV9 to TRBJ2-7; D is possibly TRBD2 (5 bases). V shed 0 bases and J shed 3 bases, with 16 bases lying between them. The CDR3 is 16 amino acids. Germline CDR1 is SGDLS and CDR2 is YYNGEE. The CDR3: CASSVGFGGVGYEQYF. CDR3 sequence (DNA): TGTGCCAGCAGCGTAGGGTTCGGAGGCGTCGGCTACGAGCAGTACTTC. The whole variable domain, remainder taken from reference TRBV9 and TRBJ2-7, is DSGVTQTPKHLITATGQRVTLRCSPRSGDLSVYWYQQSLDQGLQFLIQYYNGEERAKGNILERFSAQQFPDLHSELNLSSLELGDSALYFCASSVGFGGVGYEQYFGPGTRLTVT.

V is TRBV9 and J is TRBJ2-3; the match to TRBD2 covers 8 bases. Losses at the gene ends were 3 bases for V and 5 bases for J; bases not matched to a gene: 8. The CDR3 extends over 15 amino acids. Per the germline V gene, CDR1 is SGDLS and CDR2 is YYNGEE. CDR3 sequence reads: CASSAGGGGKDTQYF. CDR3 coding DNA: TGTGCCAGCAGCGCTGGGGGCGGGGGGAAAGATACGCAGTATTTT.

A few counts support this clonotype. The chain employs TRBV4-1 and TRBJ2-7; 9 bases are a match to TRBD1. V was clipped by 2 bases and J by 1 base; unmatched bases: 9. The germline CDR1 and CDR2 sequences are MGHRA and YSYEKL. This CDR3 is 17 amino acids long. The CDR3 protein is CASSQTKLGQGSYEQYF. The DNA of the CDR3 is TGCGCCAGCAGCCAAACGAAATTGGGACAGGGTTCCTACGAGCAGTACTTC.

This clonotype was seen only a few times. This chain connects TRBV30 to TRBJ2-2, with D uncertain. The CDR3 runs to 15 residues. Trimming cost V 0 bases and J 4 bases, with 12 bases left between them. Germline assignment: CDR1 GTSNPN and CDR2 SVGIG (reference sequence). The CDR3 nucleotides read TGTGCCTGGAGTGTCGGTAGGGTGCGCACCGGGGAGCTGTTTTTT. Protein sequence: CAWSVGRVRTGELFF.

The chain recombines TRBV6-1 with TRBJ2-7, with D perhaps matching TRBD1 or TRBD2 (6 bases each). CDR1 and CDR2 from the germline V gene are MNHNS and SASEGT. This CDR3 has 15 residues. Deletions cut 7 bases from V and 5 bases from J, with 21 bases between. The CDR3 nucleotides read TGTGCCAGCATCGAAAGGGGACGGGGGCCCCACGAGCAGTACTTC. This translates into CASIERGRGPHEQYF.

The DNA for the CDR3 is TGTGCCAGCAGCTTCCCGGGGAGTGGGCTTTCGGGACACAAGAACACCGGGGAGCTGTTTTTT. Its translation is CASSFPGSGLSGHKNTGELFF. The chain combines TRBV7-9 with TRBJ2-2; a possible D gene is TRBD1 (6 bases). Per the germline V gene, CDR1 is SEHNR and CDR2 is FQNEAQ (reference sequence). Trimming removed 3 bases from V and 1 base from J, with 27 bases in between. This CDR3 is 21 amino acids long.

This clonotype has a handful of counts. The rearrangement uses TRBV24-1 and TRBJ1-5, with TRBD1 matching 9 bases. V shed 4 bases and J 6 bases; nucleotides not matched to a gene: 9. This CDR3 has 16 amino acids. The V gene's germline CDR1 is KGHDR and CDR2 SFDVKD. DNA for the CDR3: TGTGCCACCAGTGACCCCCGGGACAGGGAACCTCAGCCCCAGCATTTT. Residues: CATSDPRDREPQPQHF.

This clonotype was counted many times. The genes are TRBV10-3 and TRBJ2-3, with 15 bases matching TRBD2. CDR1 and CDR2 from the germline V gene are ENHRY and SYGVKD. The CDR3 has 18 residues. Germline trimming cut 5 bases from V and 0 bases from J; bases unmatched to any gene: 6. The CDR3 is CAISPGTSGGTSTDTQYF. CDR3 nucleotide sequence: TGTGCCATCAGTCCCGGGACTAGCGGGGGGACGAGCACAGATACGCAGTATTTT.

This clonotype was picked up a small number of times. DNA of the CDR3: TGTGCCTGGAGTCTGCAGGGTAACGGGCCCCAGCATTTT. The encoded protein is CAWSLQGNGPQHF. This chain joins TRBV30 and TRBJ1-5; the D gene is possibly TRBD1 (5 bases). The CDR3 has 13 amino acids. Per the germline V gene, CDR1 is GTSNPN and CDR2 is SVGIG (reference sequence). The ends were cut back, 2 bases at V and 9 bases at J, with 14 bases in the middle.

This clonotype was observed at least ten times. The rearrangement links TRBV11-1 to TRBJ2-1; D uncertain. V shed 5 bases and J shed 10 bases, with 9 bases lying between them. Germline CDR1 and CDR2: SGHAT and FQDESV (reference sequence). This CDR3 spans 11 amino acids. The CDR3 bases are TGTGCCAGCAGCGCTTCGAGCGAGCAGTTCTTC. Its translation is CASSASSEQFF.

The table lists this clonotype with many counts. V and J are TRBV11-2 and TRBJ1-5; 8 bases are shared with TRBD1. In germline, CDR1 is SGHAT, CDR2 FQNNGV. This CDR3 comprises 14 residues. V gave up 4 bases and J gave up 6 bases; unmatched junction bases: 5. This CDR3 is CASSSGQGSQPQHF. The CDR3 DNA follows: TGTGCCAGCAGCTCCGGACAGGGCAGTCAGCCCCAGCATTTT. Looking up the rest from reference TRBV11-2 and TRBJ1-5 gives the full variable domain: EAGVAQSPRYKIIEKRQSVAFWCNPISGHATLYWYQQILGQGPKLLIQFQNNGVVDDSQLPKDRFSAERLKGVDSTLKIQPAKLEDSAVYLCASSSGQGSQPQHFGDGTRLSIL.

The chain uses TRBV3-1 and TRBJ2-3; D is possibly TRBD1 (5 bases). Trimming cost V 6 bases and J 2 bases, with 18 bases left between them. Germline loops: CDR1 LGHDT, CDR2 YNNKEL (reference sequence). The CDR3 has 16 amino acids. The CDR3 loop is CASSQRGLRFTDTQYF. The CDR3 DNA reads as TGTGCCAGCAGTCAAAGGGGATTACGATTCACAGATACGCAGTATTTT.